Only a few counts were recorded for the clone carrying this T cell receptor beta chain. Its antigen is undetermined. A clone one base away is much larger, so this may be a read error. This entry belongs to a study of blood T cells in healthy people across ages. Overall study results and limits: Age showed a roughly linear inverse relationship with TCR beta diversity per million T cells.

Isolated per sample were at least 6 million PBMCs. The germline V gene has CDR1 MNHNY and CDR2 SVGAGI (reference sequence). The CDR3 spans 13 residues. With a J-beta primer mix and a sample-barcoded 5' primer, a second PCR ran 7 to 11 cycles. A tag from a template-switch adaptor with 12 random nucleotides marked each cDNA molecule. Using its own MiXCR run on the 5' RACE reads, TCRdb lists one record per CDR3 protein. The sample consists of 550,000 to 700,000 distinct CDR3 sequences, 27% of them appearing once. The chain recombines TRBV6-6 with TRBJ2-7, with D possibly being TRBD2 (6 bases). This TCR derives from a woman between 70 and 85 years old in good health. What was sequenced was blood. Here the CDR3 reads CASGYSGGYEQYF. CDR3 bases: TGTGCCAGCGGTTACTCCGGGGGCTACGAGCAGTACTTC.